This T cell receptor beta chain appears in the sequencing data of a study of cytomegalovirus exposure and HLA in healthy donors. Notes on the study in general: A few V segments could not be told apart, such as TRBV6-2 and TRBV6-3, and were left out. Reportedly, HLA-A and HLA-B alleles of most subjects were accurately predicted from TCR beta. A later analysis reportedly found fewer N-insertions in an Asian-associated ancestry cluster than the approximately 670-donor mean.

PCR involved 60 Vbeta and 13 Jbeta primers. Produced via immunoSEQ multiplex PCR; TCRdb's table is partial and in-frame only. The table has 120,000 to 150,000 clones, 75% to 80% seen once; the top ten hold about 2.9%. A remark on this clone: What it recognizes is unknown.

This CDR3 region has 15 residues. Germline CDR1 and CDR2: SEHNR and FQNEAQ (reference sequence). Trimming stripped 5 bases from V and 7 bases from J, with 21 bases between. The V call is TRBV7-9, the J call TRBJ2-7; the D gene is possibly TRBD2 (5 bases). Sequenced input: PBMCs. The TCR was taken from a man aged 40-49 years in good health and CMV-seropositive. CDR3 loop: CASSPVTPTSGEQYF. In DNA, the CDR3 is TGTGCCAGCAGCCCAGTGACGCCTACATCGGGAGAGCAGTACTTC.